This entry lists 14 T cell receptor beta chains sequenced from one sample in a study of regulatory T cells in long-lasting Graves disease. Indicated time point: newly diagnosed GD, antithyroid drugs for less than 3 months. Scientists built the TCR library using RNA that was extracted from PBMCs. Construction of the TCR beta libraries employed iRepertoire HTBI primers in conjunction with Arm-PCR of CDR3 regions. One entry per CDR3 protein results from TCRdb running MiXCR on the multiplex PCR reads. This table has about 350,000 distinct CDR3 sequences, over 15% appearing once. These same data were also listed under a study on T cells in Graves' hyperthyroidism and ophthalmopathy.

Sequencing used peripheral blood mononuclear cells (PBMCs), obtained at new diagnosis, from a patient treated with antithyroid drugs. The receptors stem from a man in his forties with Graves disease.

This clonotype was detected ten times or more. CDR3 in DNA: TGTGCCAGCAGTTTTCCCTCTAACGACAGGGTTAGTGGAAACACCATATATTTT. It is translated as CASSFPSNDRVSGNTIYF. The chain uses TRBV28 and TRBJ1-3; 7 nucleotides align to TRBD1. The CDR3 contains 18 residues. J lost 3 bases, V lost 3 bases, and 14 bases had no gene match. The germline V gene encodes CDR1 MDHEN and CDR2 SYDVKM. The full variable domain, completed using reference TRBV28 and TRBJ1-3, is DVKVTQSSRYLVKRTGEKVFLECVQDMDHENMFWYRQDPGLGLRLIYFSYDVKMKEKGDIPEGYSVSREKKERFSLILESASTNQTSMYLCASSFPSNDRVSGNTIYFGEGSWLTVV.

This clonotype was counted at least ten times. V is TRBV11-2 and J is TRBJ2-7; possibly TRBD1 for D (6 bases). The CDR3 totals 17 residues. The germline CDR1 and CDR2 sequences are SGHAT and FQNNGV. V lost 4 bases, J lost 0 bases, and 19 bases lay in between. CDR3 region: CASSSTFYREDSYEQYF. Here the CDR3 DNA reads TGTGCCAGCAGCTCAACCTTTTACAGGGAAGACTCCTACGAGCAGTACTTC.

This clonotype was counted a few times. The rearrangement links TRBV4-3 to TRBJ1-5; D not certain. CDR1 and CDR2 from the germline V gene are LGHNA and YSLEER. V gave up 9 bases and J gave up 0 bases, with 15 bases separating them. The CDR3 covers 15 residues. The CDR3 DNA reads as TGCGCCAGTGCGTCAGGACGGGCTAGCAATCAGCCCCAGCATTTT. Amino acids: CASASGRASNQPQHF.

This clonotype was recorded many times. The chain recombines TRBV2 with TRBJ2-7; TRBD1 aligns across 7 bases. The trim removed 8 bases at V and 2 bases at J, leaving 6 bases unmatched. This CDR3 has 13 residues. Germline values: CDR1 SNHLY, CDR2 FYNNEI. The CDR3 loop reads CASFRTGTYEQYF. In DNA, the CDR3 is TGTGCCAGCTTCCGGACAGGCACCTACGAGCAGTACTTC. Supplemented by reference TRBV2 and TRBJ2-7, the full variable domain reads EPEVTQTPSHQVTQMGQEVILRCVPISNHLYFYWYRQILGQKVEFLVSFYNNEISEKSEIFDDQFSVERPDGSNFTLKIRSTKLEDSAMYFCASFRTGTYEQYFGPGTRLTVT.

V is TRBV5-1 and J is TRBJ2-7, with TRBD2 matching over 14 bases. The CDR3 totals 15 residues. Germline CDR1 reads SGHRS; CDR2 reads YFSETQ. V lost 6 bases and J lost 4; bases outside the gene matches: 6. The CDR3 protein is CASNRGLAGAYEQYF. In nucleotides, the CDR3 is TGCGCCAGCAACCGGGGACTAGCGGGGGCATACGAGCAGTACTTC.

This clonotype was picked up many times. The chain combines TRBV7-9 with TRBJ1-1; D unclear. The V end was cut by 3 bases, the J end by 3 bases, with 8 bases between. The CDR3 totals 13 residues. Looked up from germline, CDR1 is SEHNR and CDR2 is FQNEAQ (reference sequence). CDR3 sequence (DNA): TGTGCCAGCAGCTTTGGATGGGACACTGAAGCTTTCTTT. It codes for CASSFGWDTEAFF.

This clonotype was observed at least ten times. This chain uses TRBV2 with TRBJ2-7, with TRBD1 matching over 7 bases. The CDR3 extends over 15 amino acids. Looked up from germline, CDR1 is SNHLY and CDR2 is FYNNEI. The V segment lost 5 bases and the J segment 5 bases; nucleotides outside the gene matches: 12. CDR3 coding DNA: TGTGCCAGCAGTACGCTAAGACAGGGTTTCCACGAGCAGTACTTC. Protein: CASSTLRQGFHEQYF.

This clonotype showed up many times. The gene calls are TRBV29-1 and TRBJ1-1; D might be TRBD1 (5 bases). The CDR3 is made up of 14 amino acids. Germline V lookup: CDR1 SQVTM, CDR2 ANQGSEA. V lost 3 bases to trimming and J lost 1 base, with 12 bases between them. CDR3 sequence reads: CSVERAGRNTEAFF. The CDR3 bases are TGCAGCGTTGAGCGTGCAGGGAGGAACACTGAAGCTTTCTTT.

The J gene is TRBJ1-1, the V gene TRBV12-3 or TRBV12-4; a weak D match, TRBD1 (6 bases). The ends were cut back, 3 bases at V and 3 bases at J, with 20 bases in the middle. The CDR3 runs 17 residues. The DNA of the CDR3 is TGTGCCAGCAGTTTTGCCCCCAGCGGGACACCATACACTGAAGCTTTCTTT. Translation gives CASSFAPSGTPYTEAFF.

This clonotype came up a few times. The V call is TRBV9, the J call TRBJ2-1, with 16 bases aligning to TRBD2. This CDR3 region has 16 residues. Germline V gives CDR1 SGDLS, CDR2 YYNGEE. Trimming removed 3 bases from V and 9 bases from J; junction bases left unmatched: 6. CDR3 sequence reads: CASSERGLAGGGEQFF. DNA for the CDR3: TGTGCCAGCAGCGAAAGGGGACTAGCGGGGGGGGGTGAGCAGTTCTTC.

The J gene is TRBJ2-3, the V gene TRBV19; either TRBD1 or TRBD2 may supply D (6 bases each). The V and J ends lost 2 bases and 2 bases respectively, with 11 bases between them. Germline assignment: CDR1 LNHDA and CDR2 SQIVND (reference sequence). The CDR3 length is 15 residues. CDR3 sequence: CASSIPGADTDTQYF. The CDR3 DNA reads as TGTGCCAGTAGTATACCGGGGGCCGACACAGATACGCAGTATTTT.

This clonotype was seen ten or more times. The chain couples TRBV12-3 or TRBV12-4 to TRBJ2-2; D unclear. Trimming pared 6 bases from V and 4 bases from J, leaving 12 bases between. The CDR3 loop spans 14 amino acids. The CDR3 region is CASSPGRGTGELFF. Written as DNA, the CDR3 is TGTGCCAGCAGCCCAGGTCGCGGCACCGGGGAGCTGTTTTTT.

This clonotype appeared a single time. The rearrangement uses TRBV7-3 and TRBJ1-4; tentative D call: TRBD1 (6 bases). Germline V lookup: CDR1 SGHTA, CDR2 FQGTGA. This CDR3 has 17 residues. V was pared by 6 bases and J by 5 bases, with 22 bases between. The CDR3 DNA is TGTGCCAGCAGACCCGGTCCACGGGGGCCCCCAAATGAAAAACTGTTTTTT. Residues: CASRPGPRGPPNEKLFF.

This chain connects TRBV4-3 to TRBJ2-5; 7 nucleotides match TRBD1. Germline CDR1 and CDR2: LGHNA and YSLEER. V trimming: 0 bases; J trimming: 5 bases; junction bases outside the gene matches: 9. The CDR3 has 16 residues. The CDR3 DNA follows: TGCGCCAGCAGCCAAGAGGGAGCAGGGGGTGTCGAGACCCAGTACTTC. Translation gives CASSQEGAGGVETQYF.